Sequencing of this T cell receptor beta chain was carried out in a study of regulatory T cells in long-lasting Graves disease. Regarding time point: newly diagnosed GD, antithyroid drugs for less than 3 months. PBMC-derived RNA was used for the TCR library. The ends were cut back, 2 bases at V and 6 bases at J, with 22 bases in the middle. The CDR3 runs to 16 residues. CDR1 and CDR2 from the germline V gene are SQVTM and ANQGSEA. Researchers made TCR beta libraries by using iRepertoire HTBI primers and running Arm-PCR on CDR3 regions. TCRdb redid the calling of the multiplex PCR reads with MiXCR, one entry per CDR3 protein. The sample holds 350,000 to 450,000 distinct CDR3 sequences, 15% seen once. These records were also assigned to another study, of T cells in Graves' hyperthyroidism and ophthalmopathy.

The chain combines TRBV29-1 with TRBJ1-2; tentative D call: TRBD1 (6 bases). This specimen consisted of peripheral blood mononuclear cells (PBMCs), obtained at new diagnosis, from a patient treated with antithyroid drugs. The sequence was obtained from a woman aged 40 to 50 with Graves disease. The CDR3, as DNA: TGCAGCGTTGAATTTTACTCACGGACAGTGGTACATGGCTACACCTTC. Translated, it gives CSVEFYSRTVVHGYTF.